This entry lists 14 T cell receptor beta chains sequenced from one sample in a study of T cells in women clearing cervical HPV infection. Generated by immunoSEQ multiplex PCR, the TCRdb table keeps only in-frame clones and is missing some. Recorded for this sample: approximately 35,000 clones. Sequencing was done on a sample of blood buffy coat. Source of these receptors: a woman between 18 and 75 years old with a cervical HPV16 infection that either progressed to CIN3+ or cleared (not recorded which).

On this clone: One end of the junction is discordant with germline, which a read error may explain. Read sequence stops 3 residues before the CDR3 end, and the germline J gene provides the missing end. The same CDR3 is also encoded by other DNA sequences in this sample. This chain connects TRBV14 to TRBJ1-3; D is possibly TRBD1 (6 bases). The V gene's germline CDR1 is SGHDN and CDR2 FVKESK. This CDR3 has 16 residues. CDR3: CASSHKLGGAGNTIYF. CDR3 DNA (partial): TGTGCCAGCAGCCATAAGTTAGGGGGAGCTGGAAACACT.

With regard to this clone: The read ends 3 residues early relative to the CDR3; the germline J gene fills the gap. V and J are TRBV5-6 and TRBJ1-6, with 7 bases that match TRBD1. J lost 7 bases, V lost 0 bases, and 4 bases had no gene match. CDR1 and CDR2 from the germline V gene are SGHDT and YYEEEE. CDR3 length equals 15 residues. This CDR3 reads CASSLVSRGNSPLHF. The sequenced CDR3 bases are TGTGCCAGCAGCTTGGTGAGCAGGGGGAATTCACCC.

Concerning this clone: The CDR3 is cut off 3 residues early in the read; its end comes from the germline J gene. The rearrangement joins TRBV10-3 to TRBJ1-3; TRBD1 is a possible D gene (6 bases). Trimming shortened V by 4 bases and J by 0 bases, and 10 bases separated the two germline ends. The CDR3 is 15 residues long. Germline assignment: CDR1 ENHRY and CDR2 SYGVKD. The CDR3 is CAISGQGTSGNTIYF. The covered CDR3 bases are TGTGCCATCAGTGGTCAGGGGACCTCTGGAAACACC.

This CDR3 is CASSIVVLAGELFF. The sequenced CDR3 bases are TGTGCCAGTAGTATAGTGGTACTGGCCGGGGAG. The rearrangement links TRBV19 to TRBJ2-2; D ambiguous. Read coverage stops 3 residues before the CDR3 terminus; the germline J gene supplies the remainder. Germline CDR1 and CDR2: LNHDA and SQIVND (reference sequence). V was cut by 1 base and J by 6 bases, with 9 bases left in between. The CDR3 runs 14 residues.

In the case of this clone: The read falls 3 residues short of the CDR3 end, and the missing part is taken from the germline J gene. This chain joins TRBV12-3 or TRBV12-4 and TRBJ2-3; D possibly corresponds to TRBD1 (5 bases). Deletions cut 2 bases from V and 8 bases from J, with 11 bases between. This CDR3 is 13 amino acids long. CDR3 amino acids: CASSLTQGRTQYF. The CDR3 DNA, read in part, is TGTGCCAGCAGTTTAACCCAGGGTCGTACG.

CDR3 DNA (partial): TGCGCCAGCAGCTTGGCCGGGTCCTCTGGAAACACC. Translating gives CASSLAGSSGNT. From start to end, the CDR3 is CASSLAGSSGNTIYF. This chain connects TRBV5-1 to TRBJ1-3; unclear D gene. The CDR3 extends 3 residues past the end of the read, so its final part is completed from the germline J gene. CDR1 and CDR2 from the germline V gene are SGHRS and YFSETQ. V lost 0 bases, J lost 0 bases, and 7 bases lay in between. The CDR3 consists of 15 residues.

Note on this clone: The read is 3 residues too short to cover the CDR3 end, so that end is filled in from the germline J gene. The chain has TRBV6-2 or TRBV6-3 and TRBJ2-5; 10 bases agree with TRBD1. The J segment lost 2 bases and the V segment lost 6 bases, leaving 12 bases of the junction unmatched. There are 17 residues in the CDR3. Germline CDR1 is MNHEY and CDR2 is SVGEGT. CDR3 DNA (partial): TGTGCCAGCAGCCCCTTAGGACAGGGGGTATTTCAAGAGACC. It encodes CASSPLGQGVFQET. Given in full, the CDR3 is CASSPLGQGVFQETQYF.

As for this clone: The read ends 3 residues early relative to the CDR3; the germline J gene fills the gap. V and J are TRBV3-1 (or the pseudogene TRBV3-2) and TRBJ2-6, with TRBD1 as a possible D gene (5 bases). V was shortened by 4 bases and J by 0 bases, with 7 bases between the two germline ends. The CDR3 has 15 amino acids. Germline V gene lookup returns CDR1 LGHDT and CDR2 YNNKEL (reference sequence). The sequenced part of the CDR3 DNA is TGTGCCAGCAGCCGACAGATCTCTGGGGCCAACGTC. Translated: CASSRQISGANV. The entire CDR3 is CASSRQISGANVLTF.

CDR3 DNA (partial): TGTGCCAGCAGTCTGGATGGGGCAGGGGTCGGCGAG. Protein sequence: CASSLDGAGVGE. The entire CDR3 protein reads CASSLDGAGVGEQYF. V gene TRBV5-8 combines with J gene TRBJ2-7, with D possibly matching TRBD1 (6 bases). The CDR3 is cut off 3 residues early in the read; its end comes from the germline J gene. Deletions cut 5 bases from V and 6 bases from J, with 21 bases between. Germline CDR1 and CDR2: SGHTS and YDEGEE. This CDR3 has 15 residues. The complete variable domain, with remaining parts taken from reference TRBV5-8 and TRBJ2-7, reads EAGVTQSPTHLIKTRGQQATLRCSPISGHTSVYWYQQALGLGLQFLLWYDEGEERNRGNFPPRFSGRQFPNYSSELNVNALELEDSALYLCASSLDGAGVGEQYFGPGTRLTVT.

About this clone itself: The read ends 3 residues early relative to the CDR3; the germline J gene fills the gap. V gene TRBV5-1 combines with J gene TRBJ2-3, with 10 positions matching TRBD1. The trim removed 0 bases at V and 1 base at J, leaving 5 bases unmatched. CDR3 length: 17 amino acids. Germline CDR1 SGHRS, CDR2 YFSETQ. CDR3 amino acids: CASSLGDRGRRTDTQYF. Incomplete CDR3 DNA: TGCGCCAGCAGCTTGGGAGACAGGGGGCGTCGCACAGATACG.

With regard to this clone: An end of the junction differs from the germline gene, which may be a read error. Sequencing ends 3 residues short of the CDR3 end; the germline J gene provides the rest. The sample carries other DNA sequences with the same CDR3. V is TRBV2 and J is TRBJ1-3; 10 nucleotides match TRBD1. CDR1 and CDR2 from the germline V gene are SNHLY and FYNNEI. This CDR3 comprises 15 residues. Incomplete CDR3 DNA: TGTGCCAGCAGAATCGACAGGGGGCCTGGAAACACA. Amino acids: CASRIDRGPGNT. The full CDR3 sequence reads CASRIDRGPGNTIYF.

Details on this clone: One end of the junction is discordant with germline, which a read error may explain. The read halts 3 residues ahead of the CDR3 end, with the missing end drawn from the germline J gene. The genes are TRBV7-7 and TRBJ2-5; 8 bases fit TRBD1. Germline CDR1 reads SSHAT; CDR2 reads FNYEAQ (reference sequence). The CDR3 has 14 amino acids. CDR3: CASSSGTGQETQYF. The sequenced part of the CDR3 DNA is TGTGCTAGCAGCTCAGGGACAGGACAAGAGACC. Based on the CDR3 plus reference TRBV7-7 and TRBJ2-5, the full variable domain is GAGVSQSPRYKVTKRGQDVTLRCDPISSHATLYWYQQALGQGPEFLTYFNYEAQPDKSGLPSDRFSAERPEGSISTLTIQRTEQRDSAMYRCASSSGTGQETQYFGPGTRLLVL.

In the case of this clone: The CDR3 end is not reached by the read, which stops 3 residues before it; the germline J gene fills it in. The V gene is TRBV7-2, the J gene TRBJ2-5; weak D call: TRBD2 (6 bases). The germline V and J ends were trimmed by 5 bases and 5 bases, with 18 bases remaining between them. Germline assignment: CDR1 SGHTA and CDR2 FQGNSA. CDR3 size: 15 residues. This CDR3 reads CASSPGWRAGETQYF. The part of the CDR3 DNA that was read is TGTGCCAGCAGCCCAGGTTGGCGGGCGGGGGAGACC.

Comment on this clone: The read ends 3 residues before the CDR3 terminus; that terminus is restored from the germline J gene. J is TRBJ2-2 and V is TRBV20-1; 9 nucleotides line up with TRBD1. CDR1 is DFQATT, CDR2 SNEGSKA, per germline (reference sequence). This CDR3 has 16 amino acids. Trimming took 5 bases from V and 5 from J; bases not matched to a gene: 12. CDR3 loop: CSAAPSDRGWTGELFF. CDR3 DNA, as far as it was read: TGCAGTGCTGCCCCCTCGGACAGGGGATGGACCGGGGAG.